The clone carrying this T cell receptor beta chain came up a few times. Clones were read by immunoSEQ multiplex PCR, and TCRdb kept only the in-frame ones, dropping some. The repertoire holds 35,000 to 55,000 clones, with 60% to 75% as singletons. The CDR3 contains 12 residues. Germline V gives CDR1 SEHNR, CDR2 FQNEAQ (reference sequence). Trimming took 5 bases from V and 5 from J, leaving 10 bases between them. The sample belongs to a study of cytotoxic CD8 clonotypes in ibrutinib-treated CLL. The starting material was PBMCs, obtained after 12 months of ibrutinib treatment. The V gene is TRBV7-9, the J gene TRBJ2-7; unclear D gene. The clonotype was recovered from a human donor with chronic lymphocytic leukemia. The CDR3 reads CASSPTSNEQYF. The DNA for the CDR3 is TGTGCCAGCAGCCCCACGAGCAACGAGCAGTACTTC.